Listed here are 31 T cell receptor beta chains from one sample, sequenced in a study of response to subunit inactivated influenza vaccine. TCRdb fed the RT-PCR reads into MiXCR, producing one record per CDR3 protein. The table records 450,000 to 550,000 distinct CDR3 sequences, over 25% of them present only once. This specimen consisted of CD4+ T cells sorted from PBMCs, obtained about 5 days after vaccination. Receptors originate from a man aged 45-65 years who received an inactivated influenza vaccine.

The CDR3 region is CASRAGTSAGELFF. The DNA of the CDR3 is TGTGCCAGCAGGGCCGGGACTAGTGCCGGGGAGCTGTTTTTT. V and J are TRBV12-3 or TRBV12-4 and TRBJ2-2, with TRBD2 matching 8 bases. The trim removed 6 bases at V and 6 bases at J, leaving 6 bases unmatched. The CDR3 consists of 14 residues.

This chain links TRBV20-1 with TRBJ2-3, with D perhaps TRBD2 (5 bases). Germline CDR1 reads DFQATT; CDR2 reads SNEGSKA (reference sequence). The CDR3 consists of 12 residues. The V end was cut by 0 bases, the J end by 8 bases, with 9 bases between. The CDR3: CSAREDFRTQYF. The CDR3 nucleotides read TGCAGTGCTAGAGAGGACTTCCGTACGCAGTATTTT.

This chain links TRBV4-3 with TRBJ2-5, with unresolved D. This CDR3 contains 14 residues. V lost 0 bases and J 6 bases, leaving 11 bases between the germline ends. Germline V CDR1 and CDR2: LGHNA, YSLEER. The CDR3 reads CASSQDIQQKTQYF. The CDR3 DNA reads TGCGCCAGCAGCCAAGATATCCAACAGAAGACCCAGTACTTC.

V and J are TRBV12-3 or TRBV12-4 and TRBJ1-1; TRBD1 is a possible D gene (6 bases). The CDR3 contains 12 residues. Trimming took off 7 bases at V and 8 bases at J, with 14 bases between the two ends. CDR3 protein: CASTQTRGEAFF. The CDR3 DNA reads TGTGCCAGCACCCAAACCAGGGGCGAAGCTTTCTTT.

V is TRBV7-8 and J is TRBJ1-5; D is unclear. V was clipped by 6 bases and J by 7 bases, with 16 bases between them. The CDR3 totals 14 residues. In germline, CDR1 is SGHVS, CDR2 FQNEAQ. CDR3 region: CASSPTRGTQPQHF. The CDR3 DNA reads as TGTGCCAGCAGTCCAACCCGGGGTACCCAGCCCCAGCATTTT.

In this sample, this clonotype turned up a few times. The gene calls are TRBV4-2 and TRBJ2-1; D uncertain. Germline V gene data show CDR1 as LGHNA and CDR2 as YNFKEQ. This CDR3 has 14 amino acids. Trimming pared 1 base from V and 9 bases from J, leaving 13 bases between. The CDR3 protein is CASSQASVGGEQFF. The DNA of the CDR3 is TGTGCCAGCAGCCAAGCATCGGTAGGCGGTGAGCAGTTCTTC.

This clonotype was recorded a few times. This rearrangement joins TRBV7-9 to TRBJ2-1; 8 bases agree with TRBD1. This CDR3 contains 16 residues. Germline V gene data show CDR1 as SEHNR and CDR2 as FQNEAQ (reference sequence). V was clipped by 5 bases and J by 9 bases; unmatched bases: 15. The CDR3 bases are TGTGCCAGCAGCCGGACCGGGACAGGAGACTCCTTTGAGCAGTTCTTC. This codes for CASSRTGTGDSFEQFF.

The sample holds a few counts of this clonotype. The chain couples TRBV20-1 to TRBJ2-5; TRBD1 or TRBD2 may be the D gene (5 bases each). Germline assignment: CDR1 DFQATT and CDR2 SNEGSKA (reference sequence). Deletions cut 2 bases from V and 1 base from J, with 14 bases between. There are 15 residues in the CDR3. The CDR3 sequence: CSARYPVGVQETQYF. As DNA, the CDR3 is TGCAGTGCTAGATACCCCGTGGGGGTCCAAGAGACCCAGTACTTC.

Note on this clonotype: Compared with germline, one end of the junction differs, possibly owing to a read error. V is TRBV25-1 and J is TRBJ1-1; D remains unclear. Germline V gene data show CDR1 as MGHDK and CDR2 as SYGVNS. CDR3 length: 14 amino acids. Written as DNA, the CDR3 is TGTGCCAGCAGTGTCCCGGGCCAGAACTCTGAAGCTTTCTTT. Translating it yields CASSVPGQNSEAFF.

This clonotype was seen a handful of times. This chain connects TRBV11-1 to TRBJ2-3; possible D gene TRBD2, 5 bases. Germline CDR1 and CDR2: SGHAT and FQDESV (reference sequence). This CDR3 comprises 18 residues. V gave up 4 bases and J gave up 5 bases, with 25 bases separating them. The CDR3 loop reads CASSSVEVVARWGDTQYF. The DNA for the CDR3 is TGTGCCAGCAGCTCAGTTGAAGTGGTAGCGCGTTGGGGAGATACGCAGTATTTT.

This chain links TRBV20-1 with TRBJ1-6, with D hard to call. CDR1 DFQATT and CDR2 SNEGSKA come from the germline V gene (reference sequence). This CDR3 region has 11 residues. Trimming removed 5 bases from V and 7 bases from J, with 6 bases in between. Here the CDR3 reads CSAQGNSPLHF. In DNA form, the CDR3 reads TGCAGTGCTCAAGGGAATTCACCCCTCCACTTT.

Ten or more counts support this clonotype. This sequence joins TRBV2 and TRBJ1-4, with D unclear. The V end was cut by 6 bases, the J end by 8 bases, with 13 bases between. The CDR3 is 13 amino acids. Germline CDR1 reads SNHLY; CDR2 reads FYNNEI. The CDR3 region is CASRGLQGEKLFF. The CDR3, as DNA: TGTGCCAGCAGAGGATTACAAGGGGAAAAACTGTTTTTT.

This clonotype turned up a few times. The chain recombines TRBV24-1 with TRBJ2-1; TRBD1 agrees at 7 bases. This CDR3 contains 15 residues. The V segment lost 5 bases and the J segment 3 bases; nucleotides outside the gene matches: 6. Germline V lookup: CDR1 KGHDR, CDR2 SFDVKD. Here the CDR3 DNA reads TGTGCCACCAGTGCGAGGACAGGTCTCTACAATGAGCAGTTCTTC. Protein product: CATSARTGLYNEQFF.

This clonotype has more than one count but fewer than ten. This chain joins TRBV3-1 and TRBJ2-1; D ambiguous. The CDR3 covers 15 residues. V lost 1 base to trimming and J lost 4 bases, with 11 bases between them. Looked up from germline, CDR1 is LGHDT and CDR2 is YNNKEL (reference sequence). For the CDR3, the DNA is TGTGCCAGCAGCCAAGCAGGCAGCCTATACAATGAGCAGTTCTTC. Residues: CASSQAGSLYNEQFF.

This sequence joins TRBV5-6 and TRBJ2-4; maybe TRBD2 (5 bases). This CDR3 comprises 10 residues. Germline CDR1 SGHDT, CDR2 YYEEEE. V lost 8 bases, J lost 15 bases, and 15 bases lay in between. CDR3 nucleotide sequence: TGTGCCAGTTGGAGGACGTTTGGGTACTTC. Translating gives CASWRTFGYF.

In its sample, this clonotype was seen a few times. The chain joins TRBV10-3 to TRBJ2-7; 8 bases are shared with TRBD2. Germline assignment: CDR1 ENHRY and CDR2 SYGVKD. Germline trimming cut 8 bases from V and 12 bases from J; bases unmatched to any gene: 12. CDR3 length: 12 residues. The CDR3 reads CAIRDSGGQGYF. CDR3 coding DNA: TGTGCCATCCGAGACAGCGGGGGCCAAGGGTACTTC.

V usage is TRBV5-5 and J usage is TRBJ2-7; D gene uncertain. There are 13 residues in the CDR3. Germline V gives CDR1 SGHKS, CDR2 YYEKEE (reference sequence). V was trimmed by 0 bases and J by 2 bases, leaving 6 bases between them. The CDR3 sequence: CASSLATAYEQYF. The CDR3 DNA follows: TGTGCCAGCAGCTTGGCCACAGCCTACGAGCAGTACTTC.

J is TRBJ1-1 and V is TRBV6-1; D may be TRBD1 (5 bases). V was cut by 6 bases and J by 1 base, with 9 bases left in between. Germline CDR1 is MNHNS and CDR2 is SASEGT. The CDR3 runs 13 residues. The CDR3 DNA is TGTGCCAGCAGACAGGAGCCGAACACTGAAGCTTTCTTT. The encoded protein is CASRQEPNTEAFF.

This clonotype was seen a few times. The chain links TRBV14 to TRBJ2-3; 7 bases agree with TRBD1. The CDR3 consists of 14 residues. V shed 0 bases and J 5 bases; nucleotides not matched to a gene: 2. Per the germline V gene, CDR1 is SGHDN and CDR2 is FVKESK. CDR3 DNA sequence: TGTGCCAGCAGCCAAGATCCAGGGGGAGATACGCAGTATTTT. Amino acids: CASSQDPGGDTQYF.

Written as DNA, the CDR3 is TGTGCCAGCAGTTATTCTGGAGGGCCCAGACTAAAAACCTACAATGAGCAGTTCTTC. Translation gives CASSYSGGPRLKTYNEQFF. V gene TRBV6-5 combines with J gene TRBJ2-1; TRBD2 is a possible D gene (6 bases). This CDR3 has 19 amino acids. Deletions cut 3 bases from V and 2 bases from J, with 23 bases between. Per the germline V gene, CDR1 is MNHEY and CDR2 is SVGAGI.

This clonotype was observed a few times. The chain links TRBV7-2 to TRBJ2-7; D remains unclear. CDR3 length equals 16 residues. Trimming removed 5 bases at V and 1 base at J, with 18 bases between. Germline CDR1 SGHTA, CDR2 FQGNSA. This chain's CDR3 is CASSVLSGVPSYEQYF. The CDR3 DNA is TGTGCCAGCAGCGTCCTGTCCGGCGTCCCATCCTACGAGCAGTACTTC.

This clonotype was picked up a small number of times. This chain uses TRBV6-1 with TRBJ2-3, with a possible D match to TRBD1 (5 bases). Germline assignment: CDR1 MNHNS and CDR2 SASEGT. The CDR3 extends over 16 amino acids. V lost 5 bases to trimming and J lost 2 bases, with 17 bases between them. The CDR3 protein is CASSRADRNPTDTQYF. Here the CDR3 DNA reads TGTGCCAGCAGTAGAGCCGACAGAAATCCCACAGATACGCAGTATTTT.

This CDR3 reads CASSPLGQGVHEQYF. DNA of the CDR3: TGTGCCAGCAGCCCCCTGGGACAGGGTGTCCACGAGCAGTACTTC. The chain joins TRBV27 to TRBJ2-7; 9 nucleotides match TRBD1. CDR3 size: 15 residues. V lost 6 bases, J lost 5 bases, and 11 bases stayed unmatched. Germline CDR1 MNHEY, CDR2 SMNVEV (reference sequence).

This clonotype was picked up a small number of times. This sequence joins TRBV12-3 or TRBV12-4 and TRBJ1-5, with 8 nucleotides matching TRBD1. CDR3 length equals 15 residues. The J segment lost 7 bases and the V segment lost 0 bases, leaving 5 bases of the junction unmatched. The CDR3 sequence: CASSLATGANQPQHF. CDR3 nucleotide sequence: TGTGCCAGCAGTTTAGCGACAGGGGCGAACCAGCCCCAGCATTTT.

This clonotype turned up a few times. The chain joins TRBV20-1 to TRBJ2-1, with D unresolved. CDR3 length: 12 residues. In germline, CDR1 is DFQATT, CDR2 SNEGSKA (reference sequence). The V and J ends lost 0 bases and 9 bases respectively, with 9 bases between them. Written as DNA, the CDR3 is TGCAGTGCTAGAGATCTAGGACGTGAGCAGTTCTTC. It encodes CSARDLGREQFF.

CDR3 nucleotides: TGTGCCAGCAGTCGAACCGGACAGGAGTACAATGAGCAGTTCTTC. Amino acids: CASSRTGQEYNEQFF. The chain carries TRBV6-1 and TRBJ2-1; 7 nucleotides match TRBD1. The CDR3 length is 15 residues. From germline, CDR1 is MNHNS and CDR2 SASEGT. The V segment lost 5 bases and the J segment 4 bases; nucleotides outside the gene matches: 8.

In this sample, this clonotype turned up once. The chain links TRBV7-2 to TRBJ1-6, with unresolved D. Germline CDR1 SGHTA, CDR2 FQGNSA. The germline V and J ends were trimmed by 4 bases and 14 bases, with 15 bases remaining between them. The CDR3 length is 13 residues. The DNA of the CDR3 is TGTGCCAGCAGCTCACCGAGTCGGGGAACCCTCCACTTT. Protein: CASSSPSRGTLHF.

The V and J genes are TRBV7-2 and TRBJ2-3; D is unclear. Germline CDR1 and CDR2: SGHTA and FQGNSA. CDR3 length: 15 residues. V was trimmed by 5 bases and J by 4 bases, leaving 16 bases between them. CDR3 sequence reads: CASSILVAAPDTQYF. CDR3 bases: TGTGCCAGCAGCATACTTGTGGCCGCCCCAGATACGCAGTATTTT.

This clonotype was seen repeatedly, ten times or more. The chain recombines TRBV5-1 with TRBJ2-3; perhaps D is TRBD1 or TRBD2 (5 bases each). Germline V lookup: CDR1 SGHRS, CDR2 YFSETQ. CDR3 length: 15 residues. Trimming cost V 0 bases and J 4 bases, with 12 bases left between them. The CDR3 loop reads CASSLEGLEADTQYF. Written as DNA, the CDR3 is TGCGCCAGCAGCTTGGAGGGGTTGGAGGCAGATACGCAGTATTTT. Supplemented by reference TRBV5-1 and TRBJ2-3, the full variable domain reads KAGVTQTPRYLIKTRGQQVTLSCSPISGHRSVSWYQQTPGQGLQFLFEYFSETQRNKGNFPGRFSGRQFSNSRSEMNVSTLELGDSALYLCASSLEGLEADTQYFGPGTRLTVL.

The J gene is TRBJ2-5, the V gene TRBV5-1; the D gene could be TRBD1 or TRBD2 (5 bases each). From germline, CDR1 is SGHRS and CDR2 YFSETQ. This CDR3 region has 14 residues. Trimming pared 0 bases from V and 5 bases from J, leaving 11 bases between. The CDR3 DNA follows: TGCGCCAGCAGCTTGGCGAGGGGCTGGGAGACCCAGTACTTC. Residues: CASSLARGWETQYF.

A few counts support this clonotype. The chain couples TRBV20-1 to TRBJ1-3, with TRBD1 as a possible D gene (6 bases). V was clipped by 3 bases and J by 0 bases, with 15 bases between them. CDR3 length equals 16 residues. Germline loops: CDR1 DFQATT, CDR2 SNEGSKA (reference sequence). The CDR3 region has the DNA TGCAGTGCTAGTTGGGAAACAGGGTACTCTGGAAACACCATATATTTT. Amino acids: CSASWETGYSGNTIYF.